The clone carrying this T cell receptor (beta chain) has a handful of counts. The antigen is undetermined. PCR used 60 Vbeta primers and 13 Jbeta primers. The data were produced by immunoSEQ multiplex PCR, yet TCRdb's version contains in-frame clones alone and is incomplete. The sample holds around 100,000 clones, 65% to 80% seen once. These data come from a study of cytomegalovirus exposure and HLA in healthy donors. Turning to the study itself: About 79% of around 390 genotyped donors fell in the Caucasian-associated ancestry cluster. Findings and limits, study-wide: Presence/absence analyses rested on an assumption that sequencing depth was roughly uniform across donors. Indistinguishable V segments, including TRBV6-2 and TRBV6-3, were excluded. For TCR beta chains, V- and J-gene trimming was later linked to a missense DCLRE1C variant.

Between the trimmed V and J ends, which lost 9 bases and 1 base, there was a span of 16 bases. The CDR3 is 15 amino acids. In germline, CDR1 is SGHNT, CDR2 YYREEE (reference sequence). The sequenced material came from PBMCs. This TCR came from a man aged 25-40 years in good health and CMV-seropositive. The chain has TRBV5-4 and TRBJ2-2, with D tentatively TRBD1 (6 bases). This chain's CDR3 is CANSKGEWNTGELFF. CDR3 in DNA: TGTGCCAACAGTAAGGGGGAATGGAACACCGGGGAGCTGTTTTTT.